Here is one T cell receptor (beta chain) with its context. The sample contains more than one DNA sequence encoding this CDR3. This record belongs to a study of shared clonotypes between healthy human individuals. This CDR3 has 12 amino acids. The germline V gene encodes CDR1 KGHSH and CDR2 LQKENI. V shed 3 bases and J shed 6 bases, with 7 bases lying between them. Produced via immunoSEQ multiplex PCR; TCRdb's table is partial and in-frame only. Here the sample spans about 1.5 million clones, around 97% being singletons. The chain uses TRBV18 and TRBJ2-3; D might be TRBD2 (5 bases). The specimen was naive CD4+ T cells sorted from blood. As to subset: CD45RA+ positively selected. The source of this sequence is a man aged 25 to 40 in good health. Written as DNA, the CDR3 is TGTGCCAGCTCACCCTCGGGGGATACGCAGTATTTT. This gives the protein CASSPSGDTQYF.